Included here is one T cell receptor (beta chain) sequence, with context. There is no known antigen for this receptor. No quality values exist for individual bases; no much larger clone is one base distant. TCRbeta CDR3 regions were amplified from genomic DNA using the immunoSEQ Assay, a bias-controlled multiplex PCR. The original methods were these. Within the assay, amplification of reference gene primers was used to estimate how many nucleated cells each sample contained. To quantify the absolute abundance of each unique TCRbeta CDR3 rearrangement, sequence reads were collapsed and filtered. Productive Simpson clonality was computed per sample as the square root of Simpson's diversity index over productive rearrangements. TCRdb's version of the immuneACCESS table is confined to in-frame rearrangements and falls short of the full clone set. An unresolved V gene accounts for under half of the shortfall where checked; the remainder is of unknown origin. The V and J calls and clone size were taken over from that table, and D and trimming were inferred from the DNA. The sample includes roughly 58,000 clones, with roughly 70% observed a single time. The top ten hold around 54% of the sample.

The source of the sample is a study of blood T cell repertoires in COVID-19 (TCRdb year 2020). Context from the whole study: Collaborator samples came from the United States, Italy and Spain and covered acute and convalescent phases of COVID-19. A de-identified subject ID, COVID-19 status, age in years and sex were almost always included in the sample metadata. Samples came from the ongoing ImmuneRACE study (first 160 participants) plus 1,254 subjects from 6 global collaborators. Where available, HLA class I and class II types were taken from metadata supplied by the sample provider and were not determined by assay-based typing. The repertoires were made available in a free public database intended to serve as a resource for research on the immune response to SARS-CoV-2. Deeply sampled blood TCRbeta repertoires from subjects exposed to, actively infected with, or recovered from COVID-19 were included in the dataset. The prospective study material was composed of cDNA or gDNA derived from T cells, B-cell-depleted T cells, or PBMCs.

The paper as a whole reports these results and caveats: Clinical and demographic metadata were provided uncurated, with the amount varying by source and participant.

In the prospective study, participants were about 18 to 95 years old, resided in approximately 22 geographic areas of the United States, and were enrolled through a virtual design. Cohort assignment in the prospective study relied on participant-reported clinical history from a screening survey and a study questionnaire. Exposed participants were defined as having been in contact with someone with a PCR-confirmed or clinician-diagnosed COVID-19 case within 2 weeks of study entry. In the prospective study, mobile phlebotomists collected whole blood, serum and a nasopharyngeal or oropharyngeal swab from each participant. Over an approximately two-month period, participants in the prospective study had the option of providing additional blood draws and questionnaires. Prospective study blood samples were shipped either frozen or at room temperature before DNA extraction. The sequenced material came from PBMCs or T cells enriched from blood (not recorded which). This receptor was obtained from a woman aged 55-70 years who had been exposed to COVID-19.

The CDR3: CASSQEAGGSPLHF. The bases read TGTGCCAGCAGCCAAGAGGCTGGGGGGTCACCCCTCCACTTT. This chain joins TRBV3-1 (or the pseudogene TRBV3-2) to TRBJ1-6, and TRBD1 may be the D gene, going by 5 matching bases. Counted from cysteine to phenylalanine, this CDR3 has 14 amino acids. Solely the CDR3 DNA is kept, with 42 bases framed from the first base. The junction carries 10 bases between V and J, which are trimmed by 0 bases and 10 bases respectively. Sequences LGHDT (CDR1) and YNNKEL (CDR2) are obtained from the germline V gene (reference sequence).